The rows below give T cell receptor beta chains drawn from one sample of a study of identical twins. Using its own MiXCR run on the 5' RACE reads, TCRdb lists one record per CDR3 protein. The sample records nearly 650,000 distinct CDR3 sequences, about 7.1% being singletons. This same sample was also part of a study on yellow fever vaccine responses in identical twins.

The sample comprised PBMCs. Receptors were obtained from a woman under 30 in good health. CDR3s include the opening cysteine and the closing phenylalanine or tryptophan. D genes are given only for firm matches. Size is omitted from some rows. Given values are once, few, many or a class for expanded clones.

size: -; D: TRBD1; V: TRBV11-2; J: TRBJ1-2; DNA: TGTGCCAGCAGCTTAGCCCATTCGGTACAGGGGGCAGATGGCTACACCTTC; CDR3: CASSLAHSVQGADGYTF
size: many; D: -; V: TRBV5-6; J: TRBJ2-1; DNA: TGTGCCAGCAGCTTGCTTCATGAGCAGTTCTTC; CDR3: CASSLLHEQFF
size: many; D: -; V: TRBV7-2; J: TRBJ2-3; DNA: TGTGCCAGCAGCATTCAATACACAGATACGCAGTATTTT; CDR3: CASSIQYTDTQYF
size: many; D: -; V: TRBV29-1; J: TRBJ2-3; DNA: TGCAGCGTTGTGGTACCCTCCCCGGCAGATACGCAGTATTTT; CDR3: CSVVVPSPADTQYF
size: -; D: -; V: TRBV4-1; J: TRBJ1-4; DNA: TGCGCCAGCAGCCAAGTAGTGCCTAATGAAAAACTGTTTTTT; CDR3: CASSQVVPNEKLFF
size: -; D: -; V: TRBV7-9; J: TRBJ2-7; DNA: TGTGCCAGCAGCTTAGCTGCCCGCTCCTACGAGCAGTACTTC; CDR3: CASSLAARSYEQYF
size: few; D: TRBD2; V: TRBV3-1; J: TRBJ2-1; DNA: TGTGCCAGCAGCTCTAGCGGGAGAGACTACAATGAGCAGTTCTTC; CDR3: CASSSSGRDYNEQFF
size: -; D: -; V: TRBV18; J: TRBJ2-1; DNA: TGTGCCAGCTCACCGGGCAGGGGAGACAATGAGCAGTTCTTC; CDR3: CASSPGRGDNEQFF
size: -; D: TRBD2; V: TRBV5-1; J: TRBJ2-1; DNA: TGCGCCAGCAGCTTGGGGGGTGTTACATCCTACGGGGGGTCCTACAATGAGCAGTTCTTC; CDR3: CASSLGGVTSYGGSYNEQFF
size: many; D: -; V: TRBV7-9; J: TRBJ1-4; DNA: TGTGCCAGCAGCTTACGGACAGCAGGAGATGAAAAACTGTTTTTT; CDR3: CASSLRTAGDEKLFF
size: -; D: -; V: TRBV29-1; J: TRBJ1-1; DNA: TGCAGCGTTGATGACATTGGTGTGGATGAAGCTTTCTTT; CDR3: CSVDDIGVDEAFF
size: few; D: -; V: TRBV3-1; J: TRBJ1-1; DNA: TGTGCCAGCAGCCACGGGACGGGCCTAACGAACACTGAAGCTTTCTTT; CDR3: CASSHGTGLTNTEAFF
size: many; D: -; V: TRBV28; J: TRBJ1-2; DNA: TGTGCCAGCAGTTTATACCCGGCCCCAACCTATGGCTACACCTTC; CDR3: CASSLYPAPTYGYTF
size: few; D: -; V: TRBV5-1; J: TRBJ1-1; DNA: TGCGCCAGCCGCGAGTCTGAGGGGGGTGAAGCTTTCTTT; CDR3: CASRESEGGEAFF
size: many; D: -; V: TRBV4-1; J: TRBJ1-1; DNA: TGCGCCAGCAGCCTTCAGTCTGAAGCTTTCTTT; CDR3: CASSLQSEAFF
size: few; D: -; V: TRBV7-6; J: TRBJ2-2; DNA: TGTGCCAGCAGCTTATATGGGGGTACAGCGAACACCGGGGAGCTGTTTTTT; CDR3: CASSLYGGTANTGELFF
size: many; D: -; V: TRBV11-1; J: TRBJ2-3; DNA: TGTGCCAGCATCCGATGGGGGCTACAATTCCCCGAGACAGATACGCAGTATTTT; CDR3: CASIRWGLQFPETDTQYF
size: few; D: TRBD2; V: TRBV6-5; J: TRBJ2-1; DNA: TGTGCCAGCAGTTACGGCCGGGCGGGAGGGAGCTCCTACAATGAGCAGTTCTTC; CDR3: CASSYGRAGGSSYNEQFF
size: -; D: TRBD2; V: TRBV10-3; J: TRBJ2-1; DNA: TGTGCCATCAAGATGACTAGCGGGGGGCTGGGTGAGCAGTTCTTC; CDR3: CAIKMTSGGLGEQFF
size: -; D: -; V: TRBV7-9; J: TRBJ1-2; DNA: TGTGCCAGCAGCTTAGCGTCAGGCTATGGCTACACCTTC; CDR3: CASSLASGYGYTF
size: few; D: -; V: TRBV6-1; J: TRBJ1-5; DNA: TGTGCCAGCAGACCGGGGGGGCAGCCCCAGCATTTT; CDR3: CASRPGGQPQHF
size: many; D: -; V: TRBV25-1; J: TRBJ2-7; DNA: TGTGCCAGCAGTGATCCTAGGGCCGCCCCCTACGAGCAGTACTTC; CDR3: CASSDPRAAPYEQYF
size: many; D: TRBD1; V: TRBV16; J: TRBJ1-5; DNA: TGTGCCAGCAGCCAATCAAAGGACAGGGATAGCAATCAGCCCCAGCATTTT; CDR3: CASSQSKDRDSNQPQHF
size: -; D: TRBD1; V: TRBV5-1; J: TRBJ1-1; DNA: TGCGCCAGCAGCTTGCACCCCCGGACAGGGGTGAACACTGAAGCTTTCTTT; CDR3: CASSLHPRTGVNTEAFF
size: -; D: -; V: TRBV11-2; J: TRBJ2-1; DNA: TGTGCCAGCAGCTTTGTACTAGCCCTGAGTTTCACCTACAATGAGCAGTTCTTC; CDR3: CASSFVLALSFTYNEQFF
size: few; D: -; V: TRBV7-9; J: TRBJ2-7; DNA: TGTGCCAGCAGCTCCTTCCACGCCAGCAACTCCTACGAGCAGTACTTC; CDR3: CASSSFHASNSYEQYF
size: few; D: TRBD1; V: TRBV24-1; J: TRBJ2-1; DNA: TGTGCCACCGGACAGGGGGGGAATGAGCAGTTCTTC; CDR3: CATGQGGNEQFF
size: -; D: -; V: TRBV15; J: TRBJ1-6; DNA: TGTGCCACCAGCGGCGGTAATTCACCCCTCCACTTT; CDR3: CATSGGNSPLHF
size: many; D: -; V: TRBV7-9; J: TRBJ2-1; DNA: TGTGCCAGCCTTCCGGGCCTCAACAATGAGCAGTTCTTC; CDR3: CASLPGLNNEQFF
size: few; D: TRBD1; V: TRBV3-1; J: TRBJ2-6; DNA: TGTGCCAGCAGCCAATCCCCTAAGACAGGGCGCTCTGGGGCCAACGTCCTGACTTTC; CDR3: CASSQSPKTGRSGANVLTF
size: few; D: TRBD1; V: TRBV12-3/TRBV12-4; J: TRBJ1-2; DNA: TGTGCCAGCAGTTTTCACAGGGGCGCTAACTATGGCTACACCTTC; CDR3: CASSFHRGANYGYTF
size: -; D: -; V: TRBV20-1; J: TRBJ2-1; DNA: TGCAGTGCTGGATTATTCGGCGGCTTCGGACTACAAAACAATGAGCAGTTCTTC; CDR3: CSAGLFGGFGLQNNEQFF
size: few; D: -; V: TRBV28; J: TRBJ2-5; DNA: TGTGCCACCCACGTTGTCGGGACCCAGTACTTC; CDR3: CATHVVGTQYF
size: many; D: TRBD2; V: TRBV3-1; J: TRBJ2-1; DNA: TGTGCCAGCAGCCATCTGACTAGCGGGGGGGTCGAGCAGTTCTTC; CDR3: CASSHLTSGGVEQFF
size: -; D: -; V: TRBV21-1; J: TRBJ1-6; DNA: TGTGCCAGCAGCAAAGGGGGGGGATCCTATAATTCACCCCTCCACTTT; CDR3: CASSKGGGSYNSPLHF
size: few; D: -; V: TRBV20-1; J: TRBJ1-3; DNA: TGCAGTGCTAGAGGAGGGTTACCTGGAAACACCATATATTTT; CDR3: CSARGGLPGNTIYF
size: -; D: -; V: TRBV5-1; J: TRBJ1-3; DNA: TGCGCCAGCAGCTCCTGGGACACCAACTCTGGAAACACCATATATTTT; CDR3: CASSSWDTNSGNTIYF
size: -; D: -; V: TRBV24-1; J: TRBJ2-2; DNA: TGTGCCACCAATGCGGGTCCCTCGGGGGAGCTGTTTTTT; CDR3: CATNAGPSGELFF
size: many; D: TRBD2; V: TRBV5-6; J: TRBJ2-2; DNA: TGTGCCAGCAGCTTGGAGGGAGGGGACACCGGGGAGCTGTTTTTT; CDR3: CASSLEGGDTGELFF
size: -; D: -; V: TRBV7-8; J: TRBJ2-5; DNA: TGTGCCGGCAGCTTTTCGCAGGGTTCCCAGTACTTC; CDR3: CAGSFSQGSQYF
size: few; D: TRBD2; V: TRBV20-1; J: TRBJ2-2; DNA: TGCAGTGCTAGAGATCTCACTAGCGGGGGCCTTACGAACACCGGGGAGCTGTTTTTT; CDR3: CSARDLTSGGLTNTGELFF
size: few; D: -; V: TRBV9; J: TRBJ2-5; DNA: TGTGCCAGCAGCGTAGGGGACCGGGCGTGGACCCAGTACTTC; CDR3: CASSVGDRAWTQYF
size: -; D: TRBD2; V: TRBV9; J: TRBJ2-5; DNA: TGTGCCAGCAGTGACAGCGGGAGCGGGACCCAGTACTTC; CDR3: CASSDSGSGTQYF
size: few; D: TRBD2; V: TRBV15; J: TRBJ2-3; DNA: TGTGCCACCAGCAGAGAGAAGCGGGGGCCGAGCACAGATACGCAGTATTTT; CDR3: CATSREKRGPSTDTQYF
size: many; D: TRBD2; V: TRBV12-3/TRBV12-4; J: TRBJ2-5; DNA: TGTGCCAGCAGTTTAAGTAAGCGGGGGCGAGAGACCCAGTACTTC; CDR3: CASSLSKRGRETQYF
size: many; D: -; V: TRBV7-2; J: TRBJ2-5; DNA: TGTGCCAGCAGCTCCTGGAGACAAGAGACCCAGTACTTC; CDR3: CASSSWRQETQYF